A single T cell receptor beta chain is shown here with its context. V dropped 10 bases and J dropped 11; count of bases not matched to a gene: 17. Germline loops: CDR1 MNHEY, CDR2 SMNVEV (reference sequence). The CDR3 covers 14 residues. Sequencing used immunoSEQ multiplex PCR; TCRdb keeps in-frame clones, though not all of them. This sample yields 88,000 or so clones, of which approximately 83% are seen a single time; under 4.5% belongs to the top ten. This entry is derived from a study of blood T cell repertoires in COVID-19. Study overall: T cells, B-cell-depleted T cells, or PBMCs provided the cDNA or gDNA that served as material.

The material sequenced was peripheral blood. This sequence originates from a man aged 60 to 75 with acute or convalescent COVID-19. The rearrangement links TRBV27 to TRBJ2-1; TRBD1 agrees at 7 bases. CDR3 sequence reads: CATATWDSLWKQFF. CDR3 nucleotides: TGTGCCACCGCAACCTGGGACAGCCTCTGGAAGCAGTTCTTC.